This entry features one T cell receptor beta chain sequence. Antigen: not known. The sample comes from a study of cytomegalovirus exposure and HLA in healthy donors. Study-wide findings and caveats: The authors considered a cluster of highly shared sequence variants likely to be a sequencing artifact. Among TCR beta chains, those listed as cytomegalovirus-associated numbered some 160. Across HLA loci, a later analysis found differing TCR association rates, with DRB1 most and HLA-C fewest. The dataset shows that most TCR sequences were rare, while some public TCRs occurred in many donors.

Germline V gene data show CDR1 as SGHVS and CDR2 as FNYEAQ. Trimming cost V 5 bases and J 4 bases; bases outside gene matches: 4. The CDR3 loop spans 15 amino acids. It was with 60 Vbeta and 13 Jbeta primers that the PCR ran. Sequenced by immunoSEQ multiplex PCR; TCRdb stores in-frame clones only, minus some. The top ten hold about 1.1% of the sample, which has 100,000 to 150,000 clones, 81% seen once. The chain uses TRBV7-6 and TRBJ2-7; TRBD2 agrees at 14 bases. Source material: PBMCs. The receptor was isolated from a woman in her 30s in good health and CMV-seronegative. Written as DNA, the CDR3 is TGTGCCAGCAGCATCGGGACTAGCGGGAGTTACGAGCAGTACTTC. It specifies CASSIGTSGSYEQYF.